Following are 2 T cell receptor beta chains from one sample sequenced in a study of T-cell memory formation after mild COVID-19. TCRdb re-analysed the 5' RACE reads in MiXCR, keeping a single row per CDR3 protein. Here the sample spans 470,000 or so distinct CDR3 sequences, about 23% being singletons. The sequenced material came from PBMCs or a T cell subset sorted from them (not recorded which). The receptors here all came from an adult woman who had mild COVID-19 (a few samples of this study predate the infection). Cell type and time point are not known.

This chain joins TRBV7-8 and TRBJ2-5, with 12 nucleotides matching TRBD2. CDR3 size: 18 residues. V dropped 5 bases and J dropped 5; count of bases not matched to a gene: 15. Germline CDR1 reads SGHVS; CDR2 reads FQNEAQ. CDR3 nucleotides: TGTGCCAGCAGCCCACGTCTTCTAGCGGGGGGGCCTAGGGAGACCCAGTACTTC. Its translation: CASSPRLLAGGPRETQYF.

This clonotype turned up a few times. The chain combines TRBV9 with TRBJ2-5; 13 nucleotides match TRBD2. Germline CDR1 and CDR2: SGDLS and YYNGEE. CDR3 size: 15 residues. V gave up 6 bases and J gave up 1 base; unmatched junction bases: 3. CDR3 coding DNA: TGTGCCAGCACTAGGACTAGCGGGAGCCAAGAGACCCAGTACTTC. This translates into CASTRTSGSQETQYF.